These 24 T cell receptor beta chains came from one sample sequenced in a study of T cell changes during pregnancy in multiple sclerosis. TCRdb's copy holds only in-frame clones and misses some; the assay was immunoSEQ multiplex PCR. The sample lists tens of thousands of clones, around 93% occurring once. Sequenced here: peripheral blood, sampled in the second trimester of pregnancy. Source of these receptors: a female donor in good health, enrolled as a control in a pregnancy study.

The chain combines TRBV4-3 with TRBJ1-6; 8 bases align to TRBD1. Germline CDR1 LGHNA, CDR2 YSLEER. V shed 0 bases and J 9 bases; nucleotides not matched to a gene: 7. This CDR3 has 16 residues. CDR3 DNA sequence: TGCGCCAGCAGCCAAGAATGGGGGACAGGCGGTTCACCCCTCCACTTT. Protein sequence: CASSQEWGTGGSPLHF.

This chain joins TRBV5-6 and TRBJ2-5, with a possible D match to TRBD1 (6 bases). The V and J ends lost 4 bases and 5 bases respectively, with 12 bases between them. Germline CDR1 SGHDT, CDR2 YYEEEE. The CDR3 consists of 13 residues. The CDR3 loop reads CASSRTGWETQYF. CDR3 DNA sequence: TGTGCCAGCAGCCGAACAGGGTGGGAGACCCAGTACTTC. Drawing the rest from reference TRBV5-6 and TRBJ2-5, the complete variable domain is DAGVTQSPTHLIKTRGQQVTLRCSPKSGHDTVSWYQQALGQGPQFIFQYYEEEERQRGNFPDRFSGHQFPNYSSELNVNALLLGDSALYLCASSRTGWETQYFGPGTRLLVL.

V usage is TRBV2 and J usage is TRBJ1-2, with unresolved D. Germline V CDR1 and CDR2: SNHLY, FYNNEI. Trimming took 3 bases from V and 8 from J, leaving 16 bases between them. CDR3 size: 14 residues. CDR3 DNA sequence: TGTGCCAGCAGTGATTACCCGGAAGCGGGCGGCTACACCTTC. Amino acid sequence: CASSDYPEAGGYTF.

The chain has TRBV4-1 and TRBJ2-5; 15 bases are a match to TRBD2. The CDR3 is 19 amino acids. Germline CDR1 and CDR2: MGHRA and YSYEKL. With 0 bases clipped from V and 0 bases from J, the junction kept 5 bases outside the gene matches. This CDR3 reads CASSQDGLAGGLYQETQYF. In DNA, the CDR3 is TGCGCCAGCAGCCAAGACGGACTAGCGGGGGGGCTGTACCAAGAGACCCAGTACTTC.

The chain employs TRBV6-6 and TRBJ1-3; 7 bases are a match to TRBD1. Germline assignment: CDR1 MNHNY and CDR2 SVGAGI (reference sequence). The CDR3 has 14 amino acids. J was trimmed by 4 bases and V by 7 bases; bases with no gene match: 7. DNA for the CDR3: TGTGCCAGCACCGCACAGGGGAGCGGAAACACCATATATTTT. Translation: CASTAQGSGNTIYF.

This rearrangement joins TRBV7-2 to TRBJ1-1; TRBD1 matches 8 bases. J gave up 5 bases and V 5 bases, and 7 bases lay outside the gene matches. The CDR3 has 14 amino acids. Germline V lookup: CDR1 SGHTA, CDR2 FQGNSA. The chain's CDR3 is CASSLRQGRTEAFF. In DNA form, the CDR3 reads TGTGCCAGCAGCCTACGACAGGGGAGGACTGAAGCTTTCTTT.

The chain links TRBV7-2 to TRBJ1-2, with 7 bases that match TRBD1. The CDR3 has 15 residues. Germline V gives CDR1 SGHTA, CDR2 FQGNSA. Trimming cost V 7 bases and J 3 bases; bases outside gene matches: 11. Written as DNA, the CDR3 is TGTGCCAGCACCACCAAACCCGACAGGGACTATGGCTACACCTTC. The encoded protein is CASTTKPDRDYGYTF.

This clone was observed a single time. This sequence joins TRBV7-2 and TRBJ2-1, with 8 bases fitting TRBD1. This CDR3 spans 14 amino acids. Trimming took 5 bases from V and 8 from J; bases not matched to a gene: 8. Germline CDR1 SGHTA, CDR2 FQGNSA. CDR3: CASSGRTGSDEQFF. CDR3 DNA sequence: TGTGCCAGCAGCGGCCGGACAGGGAGCGATGAGCAGTTCTTC.

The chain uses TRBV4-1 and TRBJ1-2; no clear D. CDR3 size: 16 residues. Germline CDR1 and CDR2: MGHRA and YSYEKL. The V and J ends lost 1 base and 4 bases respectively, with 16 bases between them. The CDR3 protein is CASSQGAPSGIYGYTF. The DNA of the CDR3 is TGCGCCAGCAGCCAAGGTGCCCCAAGCGGCATCTATGGCTACACCTTC.

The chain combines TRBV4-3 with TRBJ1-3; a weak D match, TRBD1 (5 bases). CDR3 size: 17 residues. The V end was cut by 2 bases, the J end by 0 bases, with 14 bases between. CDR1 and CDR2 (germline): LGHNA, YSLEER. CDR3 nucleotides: TGCGCCAGCAGCCAAAATTGGGGGGATAACTCTGGAAACACCATATATTTT. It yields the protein CASSQNWGDNSGNTIYF.

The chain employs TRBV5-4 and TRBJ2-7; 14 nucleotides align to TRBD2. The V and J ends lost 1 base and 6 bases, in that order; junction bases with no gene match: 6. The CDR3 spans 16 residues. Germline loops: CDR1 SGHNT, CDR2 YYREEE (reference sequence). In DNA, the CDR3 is TGTGCCAGCAGCTTGCCCGTGGGGACTAGCGGGGGCGAGCAGTACTTC. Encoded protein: CASSLPVGTSGGEQYF.

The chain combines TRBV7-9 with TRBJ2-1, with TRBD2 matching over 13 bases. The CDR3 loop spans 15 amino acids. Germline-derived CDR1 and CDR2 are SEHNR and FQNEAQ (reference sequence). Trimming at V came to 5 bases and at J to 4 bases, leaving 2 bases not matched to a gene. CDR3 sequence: CASSQTSGGYNEQFF. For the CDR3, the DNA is TGTGCCAGCAGCCAGACTAGCGGGGGGTACAATGAGCAGTTCTTC.

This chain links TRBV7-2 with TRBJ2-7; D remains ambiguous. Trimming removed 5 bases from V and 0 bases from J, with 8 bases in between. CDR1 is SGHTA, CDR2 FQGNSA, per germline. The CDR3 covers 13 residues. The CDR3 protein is CASSAVSSYEQYF. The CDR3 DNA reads TGTGCCAGCAGCGCAGTAAGCTCCTACGAGCAGTACTTC.

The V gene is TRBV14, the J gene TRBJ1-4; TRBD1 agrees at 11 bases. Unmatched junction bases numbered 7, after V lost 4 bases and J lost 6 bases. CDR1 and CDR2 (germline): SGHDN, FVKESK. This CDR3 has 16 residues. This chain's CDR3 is CASSPIGQGADEKLFF. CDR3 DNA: TGTGCCAGCAGCCCCATCGGACAGGGGGCGGATGAAAAACTGTTTTTT. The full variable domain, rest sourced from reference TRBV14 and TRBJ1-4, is EAGVTQFPSHSVIEKGQTVTLRCDPISGHDNLYWYRRVMGKEIKFLLHFVKESKQDESGMPNNRFLAERTGGTYSTLKVQPAELEDSGVYFCASSPIGQGADEKLFFGSGTQLSVL.

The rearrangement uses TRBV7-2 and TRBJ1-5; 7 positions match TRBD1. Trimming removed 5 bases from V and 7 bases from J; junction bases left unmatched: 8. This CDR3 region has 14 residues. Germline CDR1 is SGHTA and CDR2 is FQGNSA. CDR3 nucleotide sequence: TGTGCCAGCAGCGAAGACAGGGAAAGCCAGCCCCAGCATTTT. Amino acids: CASSEDRESQPQHF.

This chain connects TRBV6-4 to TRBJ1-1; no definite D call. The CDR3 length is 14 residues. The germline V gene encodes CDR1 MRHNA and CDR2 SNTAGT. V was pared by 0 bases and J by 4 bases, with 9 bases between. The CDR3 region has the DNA TGTGCCAGCAGTGACTCGAGGGAGCGCACTGAAGCTTTCTTT. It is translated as CASSDSRERTEAFF.

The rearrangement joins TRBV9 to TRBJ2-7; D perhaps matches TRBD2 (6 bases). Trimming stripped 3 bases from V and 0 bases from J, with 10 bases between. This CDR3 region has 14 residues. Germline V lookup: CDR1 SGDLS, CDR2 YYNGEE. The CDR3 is CASSGGTDSYEQYF. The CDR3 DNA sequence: TGTGCCAGCAGCGGAGGGACTGACTCCTACGAGCAGTACTTC. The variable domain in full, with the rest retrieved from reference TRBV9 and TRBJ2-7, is DSGVTQTPKHLITATGQRVTLRCSPRSGDLSVYWYQQSLDQGLQFLIQYYNGEERAKGNILERFSAQQFPDLHSELNLSSLELGDSALYFCASSGGTDSYEQYFGPGTRLTVT.

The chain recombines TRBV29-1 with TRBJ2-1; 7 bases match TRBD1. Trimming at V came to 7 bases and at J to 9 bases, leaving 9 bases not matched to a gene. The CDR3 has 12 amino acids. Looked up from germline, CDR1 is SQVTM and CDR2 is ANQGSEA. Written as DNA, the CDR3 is TGCAGCGGGCTGAGGGGGCGGGTTGAGCAGTTCTTC. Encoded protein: CSGLRGRVEQFF.

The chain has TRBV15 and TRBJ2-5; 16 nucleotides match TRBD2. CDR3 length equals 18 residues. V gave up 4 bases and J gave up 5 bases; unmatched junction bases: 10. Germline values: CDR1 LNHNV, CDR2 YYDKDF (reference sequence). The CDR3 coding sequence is TGTGCCACCAGCAAACGACCGGGACTAGCGGGGGGGGGCGAGACCCAGTACTTC. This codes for CATSKRPGLAGGGETQYF.

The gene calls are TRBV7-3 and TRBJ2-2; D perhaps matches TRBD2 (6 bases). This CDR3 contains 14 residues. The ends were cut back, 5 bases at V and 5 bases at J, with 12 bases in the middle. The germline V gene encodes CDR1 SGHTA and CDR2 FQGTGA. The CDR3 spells CASSPLRETGELFF. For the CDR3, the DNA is TGTGCCAGCAGCCCCCTCCGGGAGACCGGGGAGCTGTTTTTT.

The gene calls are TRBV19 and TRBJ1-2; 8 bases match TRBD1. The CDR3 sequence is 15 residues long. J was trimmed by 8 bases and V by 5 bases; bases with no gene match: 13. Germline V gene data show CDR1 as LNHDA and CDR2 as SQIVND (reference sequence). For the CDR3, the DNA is TGTGCCAGTAGTCTGCTAAGCCCGGGACAGGAGGGCTACACCTTC. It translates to CASSLLSPGQEGYTF.

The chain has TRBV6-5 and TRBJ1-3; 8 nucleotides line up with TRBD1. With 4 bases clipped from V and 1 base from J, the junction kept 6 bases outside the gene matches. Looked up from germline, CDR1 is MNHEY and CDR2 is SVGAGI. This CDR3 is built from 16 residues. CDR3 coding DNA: TGTGCCAGCAGTTTCCTTACAGGGGGATCTGGAAACACCATATATTTT. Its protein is CASSFLTGGSGNTIYF.

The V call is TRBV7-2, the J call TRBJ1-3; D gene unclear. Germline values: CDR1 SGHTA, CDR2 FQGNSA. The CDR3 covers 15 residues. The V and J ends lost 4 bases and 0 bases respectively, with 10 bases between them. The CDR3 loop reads CASSSTPPSGNTIYF. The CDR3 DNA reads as TGTGCCAGCAGCTCAACACCCCCCTCTGGAAACACCATATATTTT.

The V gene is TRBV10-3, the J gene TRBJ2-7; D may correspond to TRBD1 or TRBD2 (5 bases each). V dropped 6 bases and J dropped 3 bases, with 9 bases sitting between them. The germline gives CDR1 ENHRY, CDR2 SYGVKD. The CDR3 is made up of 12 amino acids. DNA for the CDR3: TGTGCCATCAGGGAGGACAACTACGAGCAGTACTTC. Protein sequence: CAIREDNYEQYF.